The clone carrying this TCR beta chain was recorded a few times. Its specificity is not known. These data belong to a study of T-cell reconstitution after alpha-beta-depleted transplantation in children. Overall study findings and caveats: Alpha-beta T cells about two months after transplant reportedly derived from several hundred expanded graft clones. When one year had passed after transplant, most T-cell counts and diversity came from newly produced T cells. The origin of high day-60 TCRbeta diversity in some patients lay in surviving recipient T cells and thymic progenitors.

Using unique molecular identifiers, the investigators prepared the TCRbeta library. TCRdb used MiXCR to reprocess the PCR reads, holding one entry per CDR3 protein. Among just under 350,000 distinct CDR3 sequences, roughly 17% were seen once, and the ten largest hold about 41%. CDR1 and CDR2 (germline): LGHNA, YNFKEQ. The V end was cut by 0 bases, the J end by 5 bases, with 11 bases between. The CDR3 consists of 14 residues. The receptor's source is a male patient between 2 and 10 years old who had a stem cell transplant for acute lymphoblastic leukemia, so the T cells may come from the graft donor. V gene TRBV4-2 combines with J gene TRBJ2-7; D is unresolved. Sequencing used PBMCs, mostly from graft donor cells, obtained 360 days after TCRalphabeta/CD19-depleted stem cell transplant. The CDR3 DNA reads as TGTGCCAGCAGCCAAGATTGGCTAGAAAACGAGCAGTACTTC. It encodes CASSQDWLENEQYF.